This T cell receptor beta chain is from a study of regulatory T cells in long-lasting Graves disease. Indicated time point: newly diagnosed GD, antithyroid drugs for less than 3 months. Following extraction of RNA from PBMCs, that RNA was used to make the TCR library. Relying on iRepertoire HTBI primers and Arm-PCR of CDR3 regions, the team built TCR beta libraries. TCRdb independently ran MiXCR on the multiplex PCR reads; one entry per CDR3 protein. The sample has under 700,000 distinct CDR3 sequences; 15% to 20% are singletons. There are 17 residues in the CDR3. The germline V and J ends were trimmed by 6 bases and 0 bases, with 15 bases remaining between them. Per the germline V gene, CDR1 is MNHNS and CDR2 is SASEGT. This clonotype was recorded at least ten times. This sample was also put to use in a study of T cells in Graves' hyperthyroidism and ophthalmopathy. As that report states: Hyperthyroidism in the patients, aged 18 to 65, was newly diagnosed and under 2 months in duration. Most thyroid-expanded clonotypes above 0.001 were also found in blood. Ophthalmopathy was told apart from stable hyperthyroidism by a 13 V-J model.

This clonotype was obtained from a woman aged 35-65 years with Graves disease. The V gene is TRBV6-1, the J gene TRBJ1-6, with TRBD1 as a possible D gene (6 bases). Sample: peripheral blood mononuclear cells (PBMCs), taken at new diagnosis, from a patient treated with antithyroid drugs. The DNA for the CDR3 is TGTGCCAGCAGGGACAGTCACACTAGCTCCTATAATTCACCCCTCCACTTT. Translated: CASRDSHTSSYNSPLHF.